A single sample is the source of the 2 T cell receptor beta chains below, sequenced in a study of cytotoxic CD8 clonotypes in ibrutinib-treated CLL. Profiled with immunoSEQ multiplex PCR; TCRdb holds only in-frame clones, not every one. The repertoire holds hundreds of thousands of clones, with 70% as singletons. The sequenced sample was PBMCs, obtained after 24 months of ibrutinib treatment. Receptors were obtained from a human donor with chronic lymphocytic leukemia.

This rearrangement joins TRBV27 to TRBJ2-5; 14 nucleotides line up with TRBD2. CDR1 is MNHEY and CDR2 is SMNVEV in the germline V gene (reference sequence). The V and J ends lost 5 bases and 4 bases, in that order; junction bases with no gene match: 3. This CDR3 is built from 15 residues. CDR3: CASSHGLAGGETQYF. CDR3 nucleotide sequence: TGTGCCAGCAGTCACGGACTAGCGGGAGGAGAGACCCAGTACTTC.

J is TRBJ2-5 and V is TRBV10-3; TRBD1 agrees at 7 bases. CDR1 is ENHRY and CDR2 is SYGVKD in the germline V gene. V lost 5 bases, J lost 0 bases, and 9 bases stayed unmatched. This CDR3 contains 16 residues. CDR3 residues: CAISLGDSAYQETQYF. DNA of the CDR3: TGTGCCATCAGTCTGGGGGACAGTGCCTACCAAGAGACCCAGTACTTC.